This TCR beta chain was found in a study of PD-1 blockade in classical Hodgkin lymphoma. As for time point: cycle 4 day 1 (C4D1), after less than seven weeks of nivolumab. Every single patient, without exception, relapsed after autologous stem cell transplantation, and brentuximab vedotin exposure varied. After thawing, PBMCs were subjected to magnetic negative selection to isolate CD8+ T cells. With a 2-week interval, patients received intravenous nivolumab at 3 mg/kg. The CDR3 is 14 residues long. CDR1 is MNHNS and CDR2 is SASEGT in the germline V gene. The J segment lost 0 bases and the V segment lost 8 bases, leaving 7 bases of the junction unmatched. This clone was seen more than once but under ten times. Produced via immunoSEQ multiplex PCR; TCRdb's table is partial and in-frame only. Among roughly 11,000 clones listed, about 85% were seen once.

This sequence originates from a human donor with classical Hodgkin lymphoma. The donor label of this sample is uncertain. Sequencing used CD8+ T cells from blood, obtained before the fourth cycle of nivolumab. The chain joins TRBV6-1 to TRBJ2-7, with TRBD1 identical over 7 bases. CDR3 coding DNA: TGTGCCAGCCACAGACAGGGCTACTCCTACGAGCAGTACTTC. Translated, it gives CASHRQGYSYEQYF.